This T cell receptor (beta chain) is drawn from a study of sequential checkpoint blockade in melanoma. On the study more broadly: Patients were randomized 1:1 to nivolumab-then-ipilimumab or ipilimumab-then-nivolumab first-line. Both treatment sequences were followed by maintenance nivolumab.

This CDR3 is 16 amino acids long. This clone was seen a single time. TCRdb keeps only in-frame clones here, not all; method: immunoSEQ multiplex PCR. The table lists about 27,000 clones, approximately 77% of them singletons. Indicated treatment: randomized to nivolumab then ipilimumab (arm A) or the reverse (arm B). No patient had prior DNA-damaging chemotherapy. Sequenced material: CD8+ T cells sorted from blood (inferred from file names), taken from a patient given nivolumab and ipilimumab in sequence. The clonotype comes from a human donor with melanoma. The V call is TRBV21-1, the J call TRBJ2-7; TRBD1, as called in the table, went unchecked against the DNA. TRBV21-1 corresponds to a pseudogene. CDR3 sequence reads: CASSKVRRDRGCEQYF. CDR3 in DNA: TGTGCCAGCAGCAAAGTACGCCGGGACAGGGGCTGCGAGCAGTACTTC.